This TCR beta chain was found in a study of T cell responses to AZD1222 COVID-19 vaccine. Broader study findings: Seropositive status at baseline applied to only 6 or 7 AZD1222 recipients. Close to half of spike-specific TCRs reportedly recognize unmutated variant regions. The sample set comprised mostly white British donors with more females, and clonal diversity was possibly underestimated.

The CDR3 spans 19 residues. V gave up 7 bases and J gave up 5 bases; unmatched junction bases: 20. Germline V gene lookup returns CDR1 MDHEN and CDR2 SYDVKM. Assay used: immunoSEQ multiplex PCR; TCRdb lists only in-frame clones, some missing. The table lists 90,000 to 140,000 clones, 75% to 90% of them singletons, with 44% in the top ten. Worth noting for this clone: The target antigen is unknown.

The chain recombines TRBV28 with TRBJ2-2; 9 bases line up with TRBD1. This TCR derives from an adult who received the AZD1222 COVID-19 vaccine. The sample in question was peripheral blood, obtained 28 days after the second AZD1222 dose. The CDR3 is CASITGRVPGQGRTGELFF. CDR3 nucleotide sequence: TGTGCCAGCATCACGGGCAGGGTACCGGGACAGGGAAGGACCGGGGAGCTGTTTTTT.